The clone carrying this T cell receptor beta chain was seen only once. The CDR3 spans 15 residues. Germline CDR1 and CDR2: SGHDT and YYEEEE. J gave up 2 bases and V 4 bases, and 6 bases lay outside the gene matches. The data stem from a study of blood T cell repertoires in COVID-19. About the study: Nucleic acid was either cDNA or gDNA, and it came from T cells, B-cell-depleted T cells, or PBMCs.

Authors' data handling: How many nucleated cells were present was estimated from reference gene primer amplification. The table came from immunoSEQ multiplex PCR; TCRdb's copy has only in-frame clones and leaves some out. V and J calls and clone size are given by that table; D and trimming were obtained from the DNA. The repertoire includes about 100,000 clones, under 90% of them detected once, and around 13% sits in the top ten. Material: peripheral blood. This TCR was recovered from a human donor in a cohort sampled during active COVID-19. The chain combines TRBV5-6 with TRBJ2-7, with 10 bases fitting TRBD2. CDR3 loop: CASSARTSGAYEQYF. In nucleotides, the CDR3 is TGTGCCAGCAGCGCCAGGACTAGCGGCGCCTACGAGCAGTACTTC.